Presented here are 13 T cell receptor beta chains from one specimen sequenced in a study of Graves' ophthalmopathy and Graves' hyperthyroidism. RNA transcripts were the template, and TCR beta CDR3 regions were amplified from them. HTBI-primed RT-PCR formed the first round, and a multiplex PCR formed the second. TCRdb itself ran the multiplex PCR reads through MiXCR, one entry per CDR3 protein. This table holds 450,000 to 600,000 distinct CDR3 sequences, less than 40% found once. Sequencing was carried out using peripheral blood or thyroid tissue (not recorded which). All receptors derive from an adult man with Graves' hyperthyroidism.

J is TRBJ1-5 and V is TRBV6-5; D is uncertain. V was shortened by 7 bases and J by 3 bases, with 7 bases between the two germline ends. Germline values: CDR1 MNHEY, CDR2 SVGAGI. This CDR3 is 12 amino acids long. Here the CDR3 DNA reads TGTGCCAGCAAAGCCTTCAATCAGCCCCAGCATTTT. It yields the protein CASKAFNQPQHF.

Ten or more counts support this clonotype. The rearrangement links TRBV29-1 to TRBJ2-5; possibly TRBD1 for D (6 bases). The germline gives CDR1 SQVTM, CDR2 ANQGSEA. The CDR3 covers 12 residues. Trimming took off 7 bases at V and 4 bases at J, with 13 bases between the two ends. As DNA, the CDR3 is TGCAGCGCTACAGGGTTTTTAGAGACCCAGTACTTC. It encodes CSATGFLETQYF.

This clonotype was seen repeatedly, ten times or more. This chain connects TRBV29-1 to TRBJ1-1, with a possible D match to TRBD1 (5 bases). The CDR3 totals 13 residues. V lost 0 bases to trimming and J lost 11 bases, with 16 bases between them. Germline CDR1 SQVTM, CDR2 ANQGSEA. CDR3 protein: CSVEEGAGSLAFF. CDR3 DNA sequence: TGCAGCGTTGAAGAAGGGGCAGGGTCCTTGGCTTTCTTT.

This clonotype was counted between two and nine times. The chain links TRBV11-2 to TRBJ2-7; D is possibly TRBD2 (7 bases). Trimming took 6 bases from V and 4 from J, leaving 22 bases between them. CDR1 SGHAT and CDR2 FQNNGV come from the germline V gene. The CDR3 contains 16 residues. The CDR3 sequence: CASRGGGARGYYEQYF. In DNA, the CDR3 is TGTGCCAGCAGGGGGGGGGGCGCCCGGGGGTATTACGAGCAGTACTTC.

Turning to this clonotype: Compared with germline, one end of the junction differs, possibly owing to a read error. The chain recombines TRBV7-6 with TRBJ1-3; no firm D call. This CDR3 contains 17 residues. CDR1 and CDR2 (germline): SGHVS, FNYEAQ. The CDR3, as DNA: TGTGCCAGCTCACCACGTAAAGGAGATAGCTCTGGAAACACCGTATATTTT. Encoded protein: CASSPRKGDSSGNTVYF.

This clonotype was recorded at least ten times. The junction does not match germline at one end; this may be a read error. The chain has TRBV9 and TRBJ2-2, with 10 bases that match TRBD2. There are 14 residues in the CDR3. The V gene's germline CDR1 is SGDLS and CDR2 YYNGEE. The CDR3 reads CAGSGGGNTGELFF. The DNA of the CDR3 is TGTGCCGGCAGCGGGGGGGGGAACACCGGGGAGCTGTTTTTT. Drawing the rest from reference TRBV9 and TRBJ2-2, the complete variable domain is DSGVTQTPKHLITATGQRVTLRCSPRSGDLSVYWYQQSLDQGLQFLIQYYNGEERAKGNILERFSAQQFPDLHSELNLSSLELGDSALYFCAGSGGGNTGELFFGEGSRLTVL.

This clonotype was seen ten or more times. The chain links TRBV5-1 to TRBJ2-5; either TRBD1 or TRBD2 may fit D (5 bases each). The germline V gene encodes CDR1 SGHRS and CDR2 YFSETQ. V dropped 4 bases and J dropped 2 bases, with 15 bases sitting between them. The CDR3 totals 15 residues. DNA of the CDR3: TGCGCCAGCAGCCCCGGGACCTTCTCTCAAGAGACCCAGTACTTC. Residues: CASSPGTFSQETQYF.

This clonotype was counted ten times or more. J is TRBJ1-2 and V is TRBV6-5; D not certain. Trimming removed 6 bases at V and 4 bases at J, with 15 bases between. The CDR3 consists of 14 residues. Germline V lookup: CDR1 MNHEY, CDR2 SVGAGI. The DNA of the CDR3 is TGTGCCAGCAGCCGCGTCGGGTCTTCCTATGGCTACACCTTC. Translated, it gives CASSRVGSSYGYTF.

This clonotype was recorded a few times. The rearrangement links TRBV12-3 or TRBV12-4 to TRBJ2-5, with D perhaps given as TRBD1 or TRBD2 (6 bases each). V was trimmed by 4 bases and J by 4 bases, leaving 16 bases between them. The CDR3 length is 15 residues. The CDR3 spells CASSSYGGTSETQYF. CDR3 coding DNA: TGTGCCAGCAGTTCCTACGGCGGGACATCAGAGACCCAGTACTTC.

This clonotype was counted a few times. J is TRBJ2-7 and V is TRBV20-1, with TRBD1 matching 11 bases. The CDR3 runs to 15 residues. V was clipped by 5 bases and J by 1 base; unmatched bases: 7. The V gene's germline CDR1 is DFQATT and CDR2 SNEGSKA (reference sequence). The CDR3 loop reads CSAWLRDRGSYEQYF. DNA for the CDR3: TGCAGTGCTTGGCTCCGGGACAGGGGGTCCTACGAGCAGTACTTC.

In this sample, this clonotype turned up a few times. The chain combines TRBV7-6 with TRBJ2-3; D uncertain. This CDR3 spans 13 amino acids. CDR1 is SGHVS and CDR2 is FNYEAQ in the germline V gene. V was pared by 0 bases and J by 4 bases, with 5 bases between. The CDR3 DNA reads TGTGCCAGCAGCTTAGCGGGCCCAGATACGCAGTATTTT. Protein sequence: CASSLAGPDTQYF.

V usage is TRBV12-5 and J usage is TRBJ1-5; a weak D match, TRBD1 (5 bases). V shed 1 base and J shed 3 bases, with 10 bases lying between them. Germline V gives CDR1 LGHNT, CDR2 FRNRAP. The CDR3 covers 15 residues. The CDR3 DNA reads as TGTGCTAGTGGTTTGGGAGACAGCTACAATCAGCCCCAGCATTTT. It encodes CASGLGDSYNQPQHF.

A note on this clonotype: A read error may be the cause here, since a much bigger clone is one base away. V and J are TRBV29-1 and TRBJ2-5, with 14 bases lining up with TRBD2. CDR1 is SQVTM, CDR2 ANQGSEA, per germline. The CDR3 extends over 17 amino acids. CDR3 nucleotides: TGCAGCGCGAAGCTAGGAGGGGGGACTAGCGGGAGACTGGCCCAGTGCTTC. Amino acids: CSAKLGGGTSGRLAQCF.